This TCR beta chain was identified in a study of cytomegalovirus exposure and HLA in healthy donors. It was with 60 Vbeta and 13 Jbeta primers that the PCR ran. Measured with immunoSEQ multiplex PCR; TCRdb has only the in-frame clones, and not every one. The data contain 110,000 or so clones, 74% of them singletons. Sequenced: PBMCs. This TCR came from a woman aged 45-59 years in good health and CMV-seropositive.

CDR3 DNA: TGTGCCATCAGTGAGTCTAGCCGCACAGATACGCAGTATTTT. Translating it yields CAISESSRTDTQYF. The chain links TRBV10-3 to TRBJ2-3; D ambiguous. The length of the CDR3 is 14 residues. Trimming took 0 bases from V and 1 from J, leaving 5 bases between them. The germline V gene encodes CDR1 ENHRY and CDR2 SYGVKD.